This TCR beta chain was captured in a study of OX40 agonist ivuxolimab in advanced cancers. Across the whole study: Ivuxolimab is an agonistic anti-OX40 (CD134) antibody, and patients were treated with it. Study observations and caveats: Certain nonresponding patients likewise had low normalized T-cell clonal expansion. The study did not work out the antigen specificity of the expanded peripheral T cells.

CDR1 LGHNA and CDR2 YSLEER come from the germline V gene. This CDR3 spans 13 amino acids. Trimming removed 3 bases at V and 2 bases at J, with 5 bases between. This clone appeared once. As yet, its antigen is unknown. TCRdb keeps only in-frame clones here, not all; method: immunoSEQ multiplex PCR. The sample includes more than 65,000 clones, 94% of them seen just once. The specimen was CD4+ or CD8+ T cells sorted from blood, collected in a trial of the OX40 agonist ivuxolimab. V usage is TRBV4-3 and J usage is TRBJ2-1; D not resolved. The TCR originated in an adult with an advanced solid tumor such as melanoma, head and neck, liver or kidney cancer. CDR3 coding DNA: TGCGCCAGCAGCCACGGTACCTACAATGAGCAGTTCTTC. Translation gives CASSHGTYNEQFF.